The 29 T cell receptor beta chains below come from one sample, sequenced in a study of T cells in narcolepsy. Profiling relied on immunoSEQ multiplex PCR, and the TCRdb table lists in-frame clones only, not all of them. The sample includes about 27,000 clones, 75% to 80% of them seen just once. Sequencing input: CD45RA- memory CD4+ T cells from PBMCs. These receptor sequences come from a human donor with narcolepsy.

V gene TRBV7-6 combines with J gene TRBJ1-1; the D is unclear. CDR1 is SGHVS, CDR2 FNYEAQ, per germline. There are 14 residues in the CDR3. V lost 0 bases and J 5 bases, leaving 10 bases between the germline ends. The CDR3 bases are TGTGCCAGCAGCTTAGCGCGAGGGAAAACTGAAGCTTTCTTT. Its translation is CASSLARGKTEAFF.

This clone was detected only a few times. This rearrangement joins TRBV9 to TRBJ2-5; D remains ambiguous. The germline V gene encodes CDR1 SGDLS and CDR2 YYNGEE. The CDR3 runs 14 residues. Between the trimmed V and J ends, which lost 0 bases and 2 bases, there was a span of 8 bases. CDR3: CASSVGGEQETQYF. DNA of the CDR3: TGTGCCAGCAGCGTAGGTGGGGAACAAGAGACCCAGTACTTC. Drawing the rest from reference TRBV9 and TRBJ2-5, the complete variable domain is DSGVTQTPKHLITATGQRVTLRCSPRSGDLSVYWYQQSLDQGLQFLIQYYNGEERAKGNILERFSAQQFPDLHSELNLSSLELGDSALYFCASSVGGEQETQYFGPGTRLLVL.

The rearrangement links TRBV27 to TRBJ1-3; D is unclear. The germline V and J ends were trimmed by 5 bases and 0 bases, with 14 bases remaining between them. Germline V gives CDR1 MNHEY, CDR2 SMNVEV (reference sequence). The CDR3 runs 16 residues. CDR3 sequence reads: CASSPRSPYSGNTIYF. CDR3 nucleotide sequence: TGTGCCAGCAGTCCCCGTTCCCCGTACTCTGGAAACACCATATATTTT.

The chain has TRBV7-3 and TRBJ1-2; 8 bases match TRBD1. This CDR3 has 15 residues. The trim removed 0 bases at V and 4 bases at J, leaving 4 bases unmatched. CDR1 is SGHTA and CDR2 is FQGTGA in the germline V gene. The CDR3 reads CASSLTAGGFYGYTF. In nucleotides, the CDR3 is TGTGCCAGCAGCTTAACGGCAGGGGGCTTCTATGGCTACACCTTC.

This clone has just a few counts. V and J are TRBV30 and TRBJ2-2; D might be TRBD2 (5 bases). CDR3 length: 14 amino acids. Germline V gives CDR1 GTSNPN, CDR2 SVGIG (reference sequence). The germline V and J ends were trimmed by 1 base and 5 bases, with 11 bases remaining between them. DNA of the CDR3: TGTGCCTGGAGTGGCTCGGGGAGTACCGGGGAGCTGTTTTTT. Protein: CAWSGSGSTGELFF. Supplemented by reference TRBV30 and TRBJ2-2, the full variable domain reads SQTIHQWPATLVQPVGSPLSLECTVEGTSNPNLYWYRQAAGRGLQLLFYSVGIGQISSEVPQNLSASRPQDRQFILSSKKLLLSDSGFYLCAWSGSGSTGELFFGEGSRLTVL.

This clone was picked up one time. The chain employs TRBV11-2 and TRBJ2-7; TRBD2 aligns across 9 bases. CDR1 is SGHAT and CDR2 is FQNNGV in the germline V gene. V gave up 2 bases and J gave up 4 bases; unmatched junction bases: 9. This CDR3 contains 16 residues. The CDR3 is CASSLSPSSGVYEQYF. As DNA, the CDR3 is TGTGCCAGCAGCTTATCCCCTTCTAGCGGGGTTTACGAGCAGTACTTC.

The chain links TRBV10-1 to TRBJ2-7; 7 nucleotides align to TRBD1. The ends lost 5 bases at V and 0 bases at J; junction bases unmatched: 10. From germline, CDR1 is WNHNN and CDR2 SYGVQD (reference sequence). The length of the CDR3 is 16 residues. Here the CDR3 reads CASSPSGTAISYEQYF. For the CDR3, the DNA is TGCGCCAGCAGTCCCTCCGGGACAGCCATCTCCTACGAGCAGTACTTC.

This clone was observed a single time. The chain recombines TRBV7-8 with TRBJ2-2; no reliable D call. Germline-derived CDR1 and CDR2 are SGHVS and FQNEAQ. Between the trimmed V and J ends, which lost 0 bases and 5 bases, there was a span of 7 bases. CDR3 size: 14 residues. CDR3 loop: CASSLAARTGELFF. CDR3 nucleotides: TGTGCCAGCAGCTTAGCGGCCAGAACCGGGGAGCTGTTTTTT.

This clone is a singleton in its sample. The CDR3 DNA follows: TGTGCCAGCAGCTCAGGGACAGGGAAGGACGAGCAGTACTTC. Protein: CASSSGTGKDEQYF. The rearrangement uses TRBV7-6 and TRBJ2-7; TRBD1 aligns across 9 bases. Per the germline V gene, CDR1 is SGHVS and CDR2 is FNYEAQ. This CDR3 comprises 14 residues. J gave up 5 bases and V 4 bases, and 6 bases lay outside the gene matches.

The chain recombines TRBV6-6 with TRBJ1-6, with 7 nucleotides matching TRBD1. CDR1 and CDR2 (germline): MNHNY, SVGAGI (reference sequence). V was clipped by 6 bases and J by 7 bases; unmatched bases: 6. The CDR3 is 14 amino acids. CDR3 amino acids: CASRRDRFNSPLHF. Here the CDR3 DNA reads TGTGCCAGCAGAAGGGACAGATTCAATTCACCCCTCCACTTT.

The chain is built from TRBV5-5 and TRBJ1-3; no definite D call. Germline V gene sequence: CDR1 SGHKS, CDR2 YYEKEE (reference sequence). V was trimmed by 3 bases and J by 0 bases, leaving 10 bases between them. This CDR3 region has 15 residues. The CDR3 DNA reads TGTGCCAGCAGCTGGAAAGGCAACTCTGGAAACACCATATATTTT. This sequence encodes CASSWKGNSGNTIYF.

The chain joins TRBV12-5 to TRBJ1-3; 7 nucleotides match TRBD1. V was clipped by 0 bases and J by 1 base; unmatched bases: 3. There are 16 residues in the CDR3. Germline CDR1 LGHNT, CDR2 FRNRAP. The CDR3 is CASGLVVGQSGNTIYF. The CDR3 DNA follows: TGTGCTAGTGGTTTGGTAGTGGGACAGTCTGGAAACACCATATATTTT.

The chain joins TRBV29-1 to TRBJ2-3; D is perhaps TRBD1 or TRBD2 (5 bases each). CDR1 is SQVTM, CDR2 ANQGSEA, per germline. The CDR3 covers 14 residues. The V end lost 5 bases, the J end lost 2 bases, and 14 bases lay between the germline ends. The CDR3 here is CSVRGKTFTDTQYF. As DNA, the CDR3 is TGCAGCGTTCGGGGCAAGACCTTCACAGATACGCAGTATTTT.

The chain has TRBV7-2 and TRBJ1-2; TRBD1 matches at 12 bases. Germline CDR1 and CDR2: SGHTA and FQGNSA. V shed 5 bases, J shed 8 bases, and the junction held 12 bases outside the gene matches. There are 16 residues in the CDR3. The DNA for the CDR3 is TGTGCCAGCAGCGCGAAACCGGGACAGGGGGCAACGGGCTACACCTTC. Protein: CASSAKPGQGATGYTF.

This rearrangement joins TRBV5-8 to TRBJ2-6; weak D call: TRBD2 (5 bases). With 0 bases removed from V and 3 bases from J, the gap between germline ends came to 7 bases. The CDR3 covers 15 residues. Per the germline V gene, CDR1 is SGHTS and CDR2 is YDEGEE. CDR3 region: CASSLGGSGANVLTF. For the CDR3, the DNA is TGTGCCAGCAGCTTGGGAGGGAGTGGGGCCAACGTCCTGACTTTC.

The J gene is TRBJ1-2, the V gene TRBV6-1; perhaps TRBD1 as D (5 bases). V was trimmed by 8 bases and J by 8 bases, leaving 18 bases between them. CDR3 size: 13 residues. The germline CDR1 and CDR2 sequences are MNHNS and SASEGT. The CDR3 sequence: CASAWAGGQGYTF. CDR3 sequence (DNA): TGTGCCAGCGCATGGGCCGGGGGTCAGGGCTACACCTTC.

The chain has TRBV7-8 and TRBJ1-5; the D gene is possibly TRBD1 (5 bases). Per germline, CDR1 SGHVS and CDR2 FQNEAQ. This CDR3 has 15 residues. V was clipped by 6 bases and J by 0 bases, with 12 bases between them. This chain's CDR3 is CASRLTETSNQPQHF. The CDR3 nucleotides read TGTGCCAGCAGACTGACAGAGACTAGCAATCAGCCCCAGCATTTT.

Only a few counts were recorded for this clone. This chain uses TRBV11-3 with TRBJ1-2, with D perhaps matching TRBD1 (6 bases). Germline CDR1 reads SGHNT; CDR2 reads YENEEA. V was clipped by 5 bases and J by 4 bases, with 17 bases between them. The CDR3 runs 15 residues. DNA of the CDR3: TGTGCCAGCAGCCAAGGGGGATTTTCTTTCTATGGCTACACCTTC. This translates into CASSQGGFSFYGYTF.

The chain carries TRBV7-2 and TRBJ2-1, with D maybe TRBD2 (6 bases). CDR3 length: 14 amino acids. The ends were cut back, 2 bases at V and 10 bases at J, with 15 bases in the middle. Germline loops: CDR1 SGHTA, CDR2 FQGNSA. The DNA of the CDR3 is TGTGCCAGCAGCTTATCGGCTAGCGTGCTCGAGCAGTTCTTC. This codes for CASSLSASVLEQFF. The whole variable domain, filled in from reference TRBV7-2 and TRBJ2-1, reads GAGVSQSPSNKVTEKGKDVELRCDPISGHTALYWYRQSLGQGLEFLIYFQGNSAPDKSGLPSDRFSAERTGGSVSTLTIQRTQQEDSAVYLCASSLSASVLEQFFGPGTRLTVL.

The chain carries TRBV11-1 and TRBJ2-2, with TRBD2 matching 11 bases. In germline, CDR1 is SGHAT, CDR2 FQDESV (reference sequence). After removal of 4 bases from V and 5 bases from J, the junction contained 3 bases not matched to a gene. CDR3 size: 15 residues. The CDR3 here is CASSSSGGITGELFF. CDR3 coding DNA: TGTGCCAGCAGCTCTAGCGGGGGGATTACCGGGGAGCTGTTTTTT. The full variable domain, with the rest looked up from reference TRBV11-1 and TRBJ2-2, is EAEVAQSPRYKITEKSQAVAFWCDPISGHATLYWYRQILGQGPELLVQFQDESVVDDSQLPKDRFSAERLKGVDSTLKIQPAELGDSAMYLCASSSSGGITGELFFGEGSRLTVL.

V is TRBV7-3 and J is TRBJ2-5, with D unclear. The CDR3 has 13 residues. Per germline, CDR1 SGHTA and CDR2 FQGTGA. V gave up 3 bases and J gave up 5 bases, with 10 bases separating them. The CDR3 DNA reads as TGTGCCAGCAGCTTGGACGGCCCGGAGACCCAGTACTTC. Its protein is CASSLDGPETQYF.

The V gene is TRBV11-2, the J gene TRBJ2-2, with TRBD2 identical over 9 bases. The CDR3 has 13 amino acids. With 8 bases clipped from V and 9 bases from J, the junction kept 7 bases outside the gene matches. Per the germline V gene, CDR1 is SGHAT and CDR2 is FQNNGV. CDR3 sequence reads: CASGGTSKRELFF. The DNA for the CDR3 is TGTGCCAGCGGAGGGACTAGCAAACGGGAGCTGTTTTTT.

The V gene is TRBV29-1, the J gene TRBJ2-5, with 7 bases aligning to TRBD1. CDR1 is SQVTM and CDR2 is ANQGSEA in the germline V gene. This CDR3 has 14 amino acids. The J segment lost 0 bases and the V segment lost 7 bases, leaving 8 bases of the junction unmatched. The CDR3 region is CSGTGDRYQETQYF. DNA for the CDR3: TGCAGCGGAACAGGGGATAGGTACCAAGAGACCCAGTACTTC. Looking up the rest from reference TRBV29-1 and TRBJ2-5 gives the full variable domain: SAVISQKPSRDICQRGTSLTIQCQVDSQVTMMFWYRQQPGQSLTLIATANQGSEATYESGFVIDKFPISRPNLTFSTLTVSNMSPEDSSIYLCSGTGDRYQETQYFGPGTRLLVL.

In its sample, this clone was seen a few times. CDR3 protein: CASREIQGARGYTF. The DNA for the CDR3 is TGTGCCAGCAGGGAAATACAGGGGGCGAGGGGCTACACCTTC. This chain links TRBV6-1 with TRBJ1-2, with 9 bases aligning to TRBD1. With V trimmed by 6 bases and J by 8 bases, 10 bases remained unmatched. The germline V gene encodes CDR1 MNHNS and CDR2 SASEGT. The CDR3 sequence is 14 residues long.

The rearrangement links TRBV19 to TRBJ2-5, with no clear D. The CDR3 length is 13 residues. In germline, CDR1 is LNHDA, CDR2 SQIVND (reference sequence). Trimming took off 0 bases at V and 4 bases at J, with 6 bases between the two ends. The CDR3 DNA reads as TGTGCCAGTAGTATAGAGGGAAGAGAGACCCAGTACTTC. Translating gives CASSIEGRETQYF.

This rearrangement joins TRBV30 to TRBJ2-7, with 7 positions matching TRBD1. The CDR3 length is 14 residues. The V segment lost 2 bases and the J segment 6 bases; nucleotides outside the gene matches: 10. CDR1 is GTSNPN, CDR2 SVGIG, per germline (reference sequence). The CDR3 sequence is CAWSRGGGYSEQYF. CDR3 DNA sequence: TGTGCCTGGAGTCGAGGGGGCGGTTATTCCGAGCAGTACTTC.

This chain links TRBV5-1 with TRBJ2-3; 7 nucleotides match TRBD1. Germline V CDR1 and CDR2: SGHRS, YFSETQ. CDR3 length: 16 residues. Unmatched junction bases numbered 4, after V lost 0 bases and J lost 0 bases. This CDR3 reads CASSLADRTSTDTQYF. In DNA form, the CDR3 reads TGCGCCAGCAGCTTGGCGGACAGGACTAGCACAGATACGCAGTATTTT.

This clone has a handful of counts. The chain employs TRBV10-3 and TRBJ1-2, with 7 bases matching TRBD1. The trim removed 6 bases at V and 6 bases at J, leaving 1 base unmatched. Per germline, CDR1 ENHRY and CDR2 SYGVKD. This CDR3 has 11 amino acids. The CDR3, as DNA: TGTGCCATCAGAGGACAGGATGGCTACACCTTC. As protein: CAIRGQDGYTF.

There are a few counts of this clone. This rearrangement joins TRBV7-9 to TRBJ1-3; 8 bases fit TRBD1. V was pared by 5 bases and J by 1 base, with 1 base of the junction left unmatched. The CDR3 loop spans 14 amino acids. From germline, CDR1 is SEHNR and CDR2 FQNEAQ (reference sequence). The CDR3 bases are TGTGCCAGCAGCACAGGGGGTTCTGGAAACACCATATATTTT. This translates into CASSTGGSGNTIYF.